This T cell receptor (beta chain) stems from a study of shared clonotypes between healthy human individuals. Study context: For every donor, three CD4 naive, three CD4 memory, two CD8 naive and one CD8 memory plates were used. Study findings and constraints: What naive subsets generally showed was a larger estimated richness than memory subsets showed. Clonotypes that were shared across a few donors made up around 5% of naive CD4 clonotypes.

The protocol was immunoSEQ multiplex PCR, while the TCRdb copy is restricted to in-frame clones and leaves out a portion. This table holds 730,000 or so clones, more than 70% found once. In the case of this clone: Its antigen remains unknown.

Germline V gene sequence: CDR1 LNHDA, CDR2 SQIVND (reference sequence). The V end was cut by 5 bases, the J end by 2 bases, with 15 bases between. The CDR3 totals 15 residues. Sample: memory CD4+ T cells sorted from blood. The subset is: CD45RA-negative fraction. This receptor was taken from a woman in her 30s in good health. V is TRBV19 and J is TRBJ2-5, with D perhaps TRBD2 (6 bases). CDR3 nucleotide sequence: TGTGCCAGTAGTCCCATCCTTGCGGGACAAGAGACCCAGTACTTC. Residues: CASSPILAGQETQYF.